Listed here are 21 T cell receptor beta chains from one sample, sequenced in a study of shared clonotypes between healthy human individuals. Terminally differentiated effector memory CD45RA+ cells were excluded by CCR7 positive selection of CD45RO-negative cells. Sequenced by immunoSEQ multiplex PCR; TCRdb stores in-frame clones only, minus some. The sample includes 1.5 million to 2.5 million clones, roughly 94% seen only once; the top ten take roughly 1%. Sequenced material: naive CD8+ T cells sorted from blood. The source is a man aged 18 to 29 in good health.

The chain couples TRBV10-3 to TRBJ1-2; 8 bases match TRBD1. Germline lookup yields CDR1 ENHRY and CDR2 SYGVKD. Trimming cost V 2 bases and J 1 base; bases outside gene matches: 3. CDR3 size: 15 residues. The CDR3 loop is CAISEPGQVNYGYTF. CDR3 DNA: TGTGCCATCAGTGAGCCGGGACAGGTTAACTATGGCTACACCTTC.

The chain uses TRBV19 and TRBJ2-1; TRBD2 agrees at 12 bases. The CDR3 runs 13 residues. The germline gives CDR1 LNHDA, CDR2 SQIVND (reference sequence). The V segment lost 10 bases and the J segment 8 bases; nucleotides outside the gene matches: 6. The DNA of the CDR3 is TGTGCCACCGCTAGCGGGGGGGCATATGAGCAGTTCTTC. It translates to CATASGGAYEQFF.

Note on this clone: At the DNA level, this CDR3 is encoded by other sequences in the same sample as well. V and J are TRBV14 and TRBJ1-1; D remains unclear. The CDR3 spans 12 residues. Trimming cost V 1 base and J 3 bases, with 3 bases left between them. From germline, CDR1 is SGHDN and CDR2 FVKESK. The CDR3 DNA reads as TGTGCCAGCAGCCAAGGGTACACTGAAGCTTTCTTT. As protein: CASSQGYTEAFF.

The V gene is TRBV19, the J gene TRBJ2-7; D tentatively reads TRBD1 or TRBD2 (6 bases each). Germline CDR1 reads LNHDA; CDR2 reads SQIVND (reference sequence). The length of the CDR3 is 14 residues. The V and J ends lost 3 bases and 3 bases respectively, with 12 bases between them. The CDR3 sequence is CASSIDGGHYEQYF. The CDR3 region has the DNA TGTGCCAGTAGTATTGATGGGGGGCACTACGAGCAGTACTTC.

The V call is TRBV20-1, the J call TRBJ1-1; no reliable D call. Trimming stripped 5 bases from V and 6 bases from J, with 10 bases between. The CDR3 length is 11 residues. Germline CDR1 DFQATT, CDR2 SNEGSKA (reference sequence). In nucleotides, the CDR3 is TGCAGTGCTTCCCGGACTTCTGAAGCTTTCTTT. Its protein product is CSASRTSEAFF.

The chain couples TRBV5-6 to TRBJ2-7; TRBD1 agrees at 12 bases. The CDR3 spans 16 residues. Germline V gives CDR1 SGHDT, CDR2 YYEEEE. V was pared by 4 bases and J by 4 bases, with 9 bases of the junction left unmatched. CDR3 sequence reads: CASSLFPGQGAYEQYF. In DNA, the CDR3 is TGTGCCAGCAGCCTTTTCCCGGGACAGGGGGCTTACGAGCAGTACTTC. Drawing the rest from reference TRBV5-6 and TRBJ2-7, the complete variable domain is DAGVTQSPTHLIKTRGQQVTLRCSPKSGHDTVSWYQQALGQGPQFIFQYYEEEERQRGNFPDRFSGHQFPNYSSELNVNALLLGDSALYLCASSLFPGQGAYEQYFGPGTRLTVT.

V gene TRBV6-1 combines with J gene TRBJ2-7; a weak D match, TRBD1 (5 bases). Germline V gene lookup returns CDR1 MNHNS and CDR2 SASEGT. V gave up 3 bases and J gave up 4 bases, with 13 bases separating them. The CDR3 has 14 amino acids. CDR3: CASSDFQGSYEQYF. CDR3 DNA sequence: TGTGCCAGCAGTGATTTTCAGGGATCGTACGAGCAGTACTTC.

The chain carries TRBV7-8 and TRBJ2-7; 13 positions match TRBD2. V shed 4 bases and J 7 bases; nucleotides not matched to a gene: 13. CDR1 and CDR2 (germline): SGHVS, FQNEAQ. The CDR3 has 17 residues. CDR3 sequence: CASSYGTSGEGLREQYF. For the CDR3, the DNA is TGTGCCAGCAGCTATGGGACTAGCGGGGAAGGTTTGAGGGAGCAGTACTTC.

This clone appeared once. V and J are TRBV27 and TRBJ1-4; weak D call: TRBD1 (5 bases). This CDR3 is 15 amino acids long. V lost 3 bases, J lost 6 bases, and 14 bases lay in between. Germline CDR1 and CDR2: MNHEY and SMNVEV (reference sequence). The CDR3 sequence: CASSFSAGRHEKLFF. In DNA form, the CDR3 reads TGTGCCAGCAGTTTTTCAGCGGGGCGTCATGAAAAACTGTTTTTT.

The V call is TRBV5-1, the J call TRBJ2-7, with TRBD2 identical over 9 bases. This CDR3 comprises 15 residues. The ends lost 2 bases at V and 4 bases at J; junction bases unmatched: 7. The germline gives CDR1 SGHRS, CDR2 YFSETQ. The chain's CDR3 is CASSFTAGGGYEQYF. CDR3 in DNA: TGCGCCAGCAGCTTTACTGCGGGAGGGGGTTACGAGCAGTACTTC. Full variable domain (outside the CDR3, taken from reference TRBV5-1 and TRBJ2-7): KAGVTQTPRYLIKTRGQQVTLSCSPISGHRSVSWYQQTPGQGLQFLFEYFSETQRNKGNFPGRFSGRQFSNSRSEMNVSTLELGDSALYLCASSFTAGGGYEQYFGPGTRLTVT.

V is TRBV6-6 and J is TRBJ2-7; TRBD1 aligns across 8 bases. Germline CDR1 reads MNHNY; CDR2 reads SVGAGI (reference sequence). V lost 4 bases, J lost 6 bases, and 5 bases stayed unmatched. The CDR3 covers 13 residues. Here the CDR3 DNA reads TGTGCCAGCAGTTTAGACAGGGGAGGCGAGCAGTACTTC. Translated, it gives CASSLDRGGEQYF.

The chain combines TRBV27 with TRBJ2-7; a weak D match, TRBD2 (7 bases). Trimming shortened V by 3 bases and J by 3 bases, and 18 bases separated the two germline ends. In germline, CDR1 is MNHEY, CDR2 SMNVEV (reference sequence). The CDR3 contains 16 residues. The DNA of the CDR3 is TGTGCCAGCAGTTTTGGCTGGGGAGGGGGTCGCTACGAGCAGTACTTC. As protein: CASSFGWGGGRYEQYF.

This chain links TRBV27 with TRBJ2-1; 10 bases align to TRBD2. This CDR3 contains 15 residues. V was pared by 2 bases and J by 6 bases, with 4 bases of the junction left unmatched. The V gene's germline CDR1 is MNHEY and CDR2 SMNVEV (reference sequence). CDR3 coding DNA: TGTGCCAGCAGTTTAGTTCTAGCGGGAGTCAATGAGCAGTTCTTC. It is translated as CASSLVLAGVNEQFF.

The gene calls are TRBV29-1 and TRBJ2-7, with 7 bases lining up with TRBD1. V was clipped by 7 bases and J by 1 base; unmatched bases: 10. From germline, CDR1 is SQVTM and CDR2 ANQGSEA. The CDR3 is made up of 14 amino acids. The CDR3 bases are TGCAGCGCCCTCGGGACAGACACTTCCTACGAGCAGTACTTC. As protein: CSALGTDTSYEQYF.

The V gene is TRBV6-6, the J gene TRBJ2-3, with unresolved D. This CDR3 has 13 residues. Trimming removed 8 bases at V and 0 bases at J, with 9 bases between. Germline V gene lookup returns CDR1 MNHNY and CDR2 SVGAGI (reference sequence). The CDR3 region is CASGHVSTDTQYF. Written as DNA, the CDR3 is TGTGCCAGCGGTCATGTCAGCACAGATACGCAGTATTTT.

The chain recombines TRBV30 with TRBJ1-5; a weak D match, TRBD1 (5 bases). CDR1 is GTSNPN, CDR2 SVGIG, per germline (reference sequence). The V and J ends lost 0 bases and 5 bases respectively, with 8 bases between them. CDR3 size: 13 residues. The CDR3 protein is CAWSVWDDQPQHF. DNA for the CDR3: TGTGCCTGGAGTGTATGGGACGATCAGCCCCAGCATTTT.

Turning to this clone: This same CDR3 is encoded by further DNA sequences in the sample. The gene calls are TRBV11-2 and TRBJ1-1, with D possibly being TRBD1 (6 bases). There are 15 residues in the CDR3. CDR1 is SGHAT, CDR2 FQNNGV, per germline. Trimming took 1 base from V and 4 from J, leaving 13 bases between them. The CDR3: CASSLAFGGGTEAFF. CDR3 DNA sequence: TGTGCCAGCAGCTTAGCCTTTGGGGGCGGCACTGAAGCTTTCTTT.

The CDR3, as DNA: TGTGCCAGTAGTACCCGACTAGCGGGAGGAGTCTACAATGAGCAGTTCTTC. Residues: CASSTRLAGGVYNEQFF. J is TRBJ2-1 and V is TRBV19; 13 nucleotides agree with TRBD2. The CDR3 has 17 residues. The V gene's germline CDR1 is LNHDA and CDR2 SQIVND (reference sequence). The ends lost 4 bases at V and 3 bases at J; junction bases unmatched: 6. The variable domain in full, completed from reference TRBV19 and TRBJ2-1, reads DGGITQSPKYLFRKEGQNVTLSCEQNLNHDAMYWYRQDPGQGLRLIYYSQIVNDFQKGDIAEGYSVSREKKESFPLTVTSAQKNPTAFYLCASSTRLAGGVYNEQFFGPGTRLTVL.

This clone is a singleton in its sample. The chain carries TRBV9 and TRBJ1-3, with D possibly being TRBD1 (6 bases). Germline-derived CDR1 and CDR2 are SGDLS and YYNGEE. The CDR3 covers 17 residues. V shed 0 bases and J shed 3 bases, with 16 bases lying between them. The CDR3, as DNA: TGTGCCAGCAGCGTAGTCGGGGGGGCCGCGATTGGAAACACCATATATTTT. It codes for CASSVVGGAAIGNTIYF.

The chain recombines TRBV9 with TRBJ1-2, with 7 bases matching TRBD1. Unmatched junction bases numbered 6, after V lost 7 bases and J lost 3 bases. The CDR3 spans 13 residues. CDR1 and CDR2 from the germline V gene are SGDLS and YYNGEE. The CDR3 sequence: CASGGGSDYGYTF. The DNA of the CDR3 is TGTGCCAGCGGAGGGGGCAGTGACTATGGCTACACCTTC.

This chain connects TRBV27 to TRBJ1-1; D gene ambiguous. This CDR3 is 15 amino acids long. The V gene's germline CDR1 is MNHEY and CDR2 SMNVEV (reference sequence). V lost 0 bases to trimming and J lost 7 bases, with 15 bases between them. The CDR3 spells CASSLSGSREHEAFF. Written as DNA, the CDR3 is TGTGCCAGCAGTTTATCAGGATCGAGAGAGCATGAAGCTTTCTTT.